The clone carrying this TCR beta chain was counted a single time. Its antigen is currently unknown. CDR1 PRHDT and CDR2 FYEKMQ come from the germline V gene (reference sequence). V lost 2 bases to trimming and J lost 5 bases, with 22 bases between them. This CDR3 contains 17 residues. This sample is part of a study of shared clonotypes between healthy human individuals. Study observations and caveats: About 5% of naive CD4 clonotypes were shared across a few donors. Since donors were few, the genetic and exposure-history diversity represented was limited.

Naive CD8 cells comprised CD45RO-negative, CCR7-positively selected cells, excluding terminally differentiated effector memory CD45RA+ cells. The material for each subset, its genomic DNA, was split evenly across several immunoSEQ plates. Only in-frame clones appear in the TCRdb table, and some are missing; sequencing was by immunoSEQ multiplex PCR. In the table there are under 2,000,000 clones, approximately 94% of which are singletons. This receptor was taken from a man between 18 and 29 years old in good health. Specimen: naive CD8+ T cells sorted from blood. V is TRBV13 and J is TRBJ2-7; maybe TRBD1 (5 bases). For the CDR3, the DNA is TGTGCCAGCAGCTTATCTCCACTGGGCCAGGGTGACCACGAGCAGTACTTC. This gives the protein CASSLSPLGQGDHEQYF.